The entry below gives a single T cell receptor (beta chain) sequence along with its context. Antigen: not known. This record comes from a study of monozygotic twins with inflammatory bowel disease. Findings of the study overall: Heterogeneous immunosuppressive treatment regimens may have introduced variability into patient repertoires. Twins with IBD had fewer clonotypes in common with others than healthy twins, particularly during disease activity.

UMIs bearing a 6-nucleotide sample barcode were added through template switching. After re-calling the 5' RACE reads, TCRdb lists one entry per CDR3 protein, DNA absent. In all, the sample yields just over 300,000 distinct CDR3 sequences. The CDR3 length is 16 residues. CDR1 and CDR2 from the germline V gene are SGHNT and YYREEE (reference sequence). Blood was drawn once per donor, and each sample measured approximately 2.4 ml. Sequencing was done on a sample of blood. The chain recombines TRBV5-4 with TRBJ2-1; TCRdb outputs TRBD2, but without DNA this stays unchecked. This receptor was identified in a human donor with ulcerative colitis or Crohn's disease, or a healthy co-twin of an affected twin (not recorded which). CDR3 region: CASSPRTSGRVYEQFF.